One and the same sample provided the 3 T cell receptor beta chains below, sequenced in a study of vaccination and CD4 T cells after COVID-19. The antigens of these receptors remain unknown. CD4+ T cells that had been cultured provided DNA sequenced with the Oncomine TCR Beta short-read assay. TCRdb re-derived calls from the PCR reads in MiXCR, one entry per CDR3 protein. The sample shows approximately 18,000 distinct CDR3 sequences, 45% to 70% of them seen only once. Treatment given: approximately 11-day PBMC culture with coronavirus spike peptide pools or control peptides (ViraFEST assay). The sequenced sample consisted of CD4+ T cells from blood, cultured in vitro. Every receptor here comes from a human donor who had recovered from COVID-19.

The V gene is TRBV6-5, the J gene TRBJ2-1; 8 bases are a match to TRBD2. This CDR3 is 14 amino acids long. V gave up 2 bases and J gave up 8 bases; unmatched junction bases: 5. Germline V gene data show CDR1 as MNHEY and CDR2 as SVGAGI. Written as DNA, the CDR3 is TGTGCCAGCAGTTACCCGGGACTAGACGATGAGCAGTTCTTC. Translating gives CASSYPGLDDEQFF.

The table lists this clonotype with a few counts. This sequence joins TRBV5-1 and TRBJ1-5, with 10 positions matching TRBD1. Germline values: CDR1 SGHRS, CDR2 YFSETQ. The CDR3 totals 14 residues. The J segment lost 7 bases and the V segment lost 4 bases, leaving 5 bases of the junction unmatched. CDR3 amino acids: CASSPGTGEQPQHF. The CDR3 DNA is TGCGCCAGCAGCCCCGGGACAGGGGAACAGCCCCAGCATTTT.

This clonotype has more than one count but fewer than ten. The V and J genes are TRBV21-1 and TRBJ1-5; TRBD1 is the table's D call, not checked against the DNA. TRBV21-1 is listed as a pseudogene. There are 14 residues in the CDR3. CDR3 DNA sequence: TGTGCCAGCATCCGGGATATAGAAAATCAGCCCCAGCATTTT. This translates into CASIRDIENQPQHF.